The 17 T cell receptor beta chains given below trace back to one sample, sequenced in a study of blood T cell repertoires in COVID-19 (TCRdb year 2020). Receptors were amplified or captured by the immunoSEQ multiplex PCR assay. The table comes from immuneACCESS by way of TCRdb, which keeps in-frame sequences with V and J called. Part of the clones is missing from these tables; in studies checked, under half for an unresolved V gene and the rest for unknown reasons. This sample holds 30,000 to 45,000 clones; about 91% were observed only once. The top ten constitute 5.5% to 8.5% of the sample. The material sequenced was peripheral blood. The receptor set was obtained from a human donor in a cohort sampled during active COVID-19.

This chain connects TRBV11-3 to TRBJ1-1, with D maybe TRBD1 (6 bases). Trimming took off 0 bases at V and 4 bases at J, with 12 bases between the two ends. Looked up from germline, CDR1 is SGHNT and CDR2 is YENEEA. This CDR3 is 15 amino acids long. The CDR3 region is CASSLDGRGGTEAFF. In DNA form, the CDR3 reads TGTGCCAGCAGCTTAGATGGCCGAGGGGGCACTGAAGCTTTCTTT.

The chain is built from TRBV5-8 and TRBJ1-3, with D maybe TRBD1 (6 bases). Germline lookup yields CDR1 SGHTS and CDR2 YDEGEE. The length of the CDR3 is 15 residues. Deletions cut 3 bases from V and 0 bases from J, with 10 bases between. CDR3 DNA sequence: TGTGCCAGCAGCTCCCAGGGGTCCTCTGGAAACACCATATATTTT. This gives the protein CASSSQGSSGNTIYF.

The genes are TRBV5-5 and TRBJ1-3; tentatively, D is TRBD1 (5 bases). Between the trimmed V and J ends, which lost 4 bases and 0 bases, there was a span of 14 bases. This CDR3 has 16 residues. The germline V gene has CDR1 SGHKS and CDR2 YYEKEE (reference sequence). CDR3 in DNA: TGTGCCAGCAGCCCGGACATTACCGCCTCTGGAAACACCATATATTTT. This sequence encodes CASSPDITASGNTIYF.

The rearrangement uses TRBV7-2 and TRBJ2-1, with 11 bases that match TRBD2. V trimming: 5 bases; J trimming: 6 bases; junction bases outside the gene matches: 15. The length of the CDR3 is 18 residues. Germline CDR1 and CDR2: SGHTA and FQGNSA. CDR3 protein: CASSQQTGTSGYGNEQFF. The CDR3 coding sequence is TGTGCCAGCAGCCAACAAACCGGGACTAGCGGTTACGGCAATGAGCAGTTCTTC.

This CDR3 is CASSFRTRDRTYEQYF. DNA for the CDR3: TGTGCCAGCAGTTTCAGAACCCGGGACAGGACCTACGAGCAGTACTTC. V and J are TRBV6-2 or TRBV6-3 and TRBJ2-7; TRBD1 matches 8 bases. Germline V gives CDR1 MNHEY, CDR2 SVGEGT. Losses at the gene ends were 4 bases for V and 2 bases for J; bases not matched to a gene: 10. The CDR3 covers 16 residues.

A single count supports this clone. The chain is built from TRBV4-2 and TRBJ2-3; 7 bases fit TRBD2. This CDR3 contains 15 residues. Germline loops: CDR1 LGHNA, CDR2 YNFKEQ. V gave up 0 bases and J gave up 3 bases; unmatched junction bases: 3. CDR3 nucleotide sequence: TGTGCCAGCAGCCAAGACCCAGCGGGAACAGATACGCAGTATTTT. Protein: CASSQDPAGTDTQYF.

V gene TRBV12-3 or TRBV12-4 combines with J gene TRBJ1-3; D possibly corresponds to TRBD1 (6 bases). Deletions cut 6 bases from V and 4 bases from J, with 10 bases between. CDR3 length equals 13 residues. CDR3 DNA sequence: TGTGCCAGCAGCTGGACAGCGGGAAACACCATATATTTT. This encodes CASSWTAGNTIYF.

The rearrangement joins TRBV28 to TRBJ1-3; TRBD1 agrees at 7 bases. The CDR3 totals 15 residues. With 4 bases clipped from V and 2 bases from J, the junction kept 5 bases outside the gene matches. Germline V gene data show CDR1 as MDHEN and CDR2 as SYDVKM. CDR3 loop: CASSWSGQPGNTIYF. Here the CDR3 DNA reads TGTGCCAGCAGTTGGTCGGGACAGCCTGGAAACACCATATATTTT.

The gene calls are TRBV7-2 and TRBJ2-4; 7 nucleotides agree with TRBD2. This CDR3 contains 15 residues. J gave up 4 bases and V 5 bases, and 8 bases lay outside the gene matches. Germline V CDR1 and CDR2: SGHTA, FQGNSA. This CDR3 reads CASSLGGSGKNIQYF. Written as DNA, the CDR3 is TGTGCCAGCAGCCTGGGGGGTAGCGGGAAAAACATTCAGTACTTC.

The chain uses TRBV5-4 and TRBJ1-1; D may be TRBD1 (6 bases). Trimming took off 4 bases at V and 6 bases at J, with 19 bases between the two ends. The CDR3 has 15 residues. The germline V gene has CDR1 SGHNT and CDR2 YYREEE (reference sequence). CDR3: CASSLQTGTKAEAFF. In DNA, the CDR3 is TGTGCCAGCAGCCTACAAACAGGGACGAAAGCTGAAGCTTTCTTT.

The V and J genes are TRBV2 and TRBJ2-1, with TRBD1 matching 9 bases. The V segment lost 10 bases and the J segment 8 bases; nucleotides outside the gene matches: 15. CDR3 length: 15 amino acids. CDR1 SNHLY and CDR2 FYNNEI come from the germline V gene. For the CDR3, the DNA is TGTGCCACCTCCTGGGAGGACAGGGGCATGGATGAGCAGTTCTTC. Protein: CATSWEDRGMDEQFF.

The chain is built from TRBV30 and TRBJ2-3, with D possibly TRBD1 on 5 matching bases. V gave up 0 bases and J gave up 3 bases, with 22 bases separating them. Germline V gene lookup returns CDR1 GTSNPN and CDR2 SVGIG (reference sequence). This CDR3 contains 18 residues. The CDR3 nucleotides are TGTGCCTGGAGTGTACCCCCACCATATCTCGCAGGGACAGATACGCAGTATTTT. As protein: CAWSVPPPYLAGTDTQYF.

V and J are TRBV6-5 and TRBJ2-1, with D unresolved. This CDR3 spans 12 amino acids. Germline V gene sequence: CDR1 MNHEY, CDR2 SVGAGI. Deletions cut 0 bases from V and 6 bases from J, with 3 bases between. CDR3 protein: CASSYSLNEQFF. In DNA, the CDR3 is TGTGCCAGCAGTTACTCCCTCAATGAGCAGTTCTTC.

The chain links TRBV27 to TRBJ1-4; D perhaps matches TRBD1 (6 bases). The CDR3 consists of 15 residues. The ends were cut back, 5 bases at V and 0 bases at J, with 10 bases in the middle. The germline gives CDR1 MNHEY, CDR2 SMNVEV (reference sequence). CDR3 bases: TGTGCCAGCAGTAACAGGGAACCAACTAATGAAAAACTGTTTTTT. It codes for CASSNREPTNEKLFF. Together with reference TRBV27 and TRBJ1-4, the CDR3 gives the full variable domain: EAQVTQNPRYLITVTGKKLTVTCSQNMNHEYMSWYRQDPGLGLRQIYYSMNVEVTDKGDVPEGYKVSRKEKRNFPLILESPSPNQTSLYFCASSNREPTNEKLFFGSGTQLSVL.

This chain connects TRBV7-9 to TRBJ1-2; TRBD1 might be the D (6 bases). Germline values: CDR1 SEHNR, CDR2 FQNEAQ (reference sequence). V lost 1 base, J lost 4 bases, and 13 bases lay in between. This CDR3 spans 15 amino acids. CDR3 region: CASSLESGVFYGYTF. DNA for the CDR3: TGTGCCAGCAGCTTAGAATCAGGGGTTTTCTATGGCTACACCTTC.

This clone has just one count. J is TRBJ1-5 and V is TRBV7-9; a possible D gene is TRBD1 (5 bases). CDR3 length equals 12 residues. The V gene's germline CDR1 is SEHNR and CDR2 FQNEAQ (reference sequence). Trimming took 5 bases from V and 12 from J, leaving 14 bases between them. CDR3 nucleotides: TGTGCCAGCAGCCCCCCGCGGGGGATCCAGCATTTT. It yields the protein CASSPPRGIQHF.

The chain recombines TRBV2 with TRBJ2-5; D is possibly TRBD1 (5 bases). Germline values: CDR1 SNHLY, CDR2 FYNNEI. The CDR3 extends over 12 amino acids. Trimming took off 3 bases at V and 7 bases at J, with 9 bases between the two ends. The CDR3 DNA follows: TGTGCCAGCAGTGAGATAAGGGGGACCCAGTACTTC. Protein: CASSEIRGTQYF.